These 30 T cell receptor beta chains came from one sample sequenced in a study of blood T cell repertoires in COVID-19 (TCRdb year 2020). Libraries were made using the immunoSEQ multiplex PCR assay. The immuneACCESS repertoire file appears here via TCRdb, limited to in-frame rearrangements. These files lack a portion of the clones; in checked studies, under half of the deficit traces to unresolved V genes, and the cause of the others is not known. Across this sample there are around 75,000 clones, with around 90% seen only once. Under 1.5% of the sample comes from the top ten. Sequencing used peripheral blood. The source of these receptors is a human donor in a cohort sampled during active COVID-19.

This clone showed up just once. The rearrangement links TRBV24-1 to TRBJ2-1; either TRBD1 or TRBD2 may fit D (9 bases each). Deletions cut 5 bases from V and 4 bases from J, with 32 bases between. The CDR3 totals 21 residues. Germline V gene sequence: CDR1 KGHDR, CDR2 SFDVKD. The CDR3 DNA reads TGTGCCACCAGTGGGTACCCCGGGACAGGGCCACTAGCGGGCCCTTACAATGAGCAGTTCTTC. Residues: CATSGYPGTGPLAGPYNEQFF.

This chain uses TRBV7-3 with TRBJ2-1; 9 positions agree with TRBD2. With V trimmed by 2 bases and J by 8 bases, 7 bases remained unmatched. The CDR3 is made up of 15 amino acids. In germline, CDR1 is SGHTA, CDR2 FQGTGA. This chain's CDR3 is CASSLDGGRAYEQFF. The CDR3 nucleotides are TGTGCCAGCAGCTTAGATGGCGGGAGGGCCTATGAGCAGTTCTTC.

J is TRBJ2-7 and V is TRBV20-1; 10 bases agree with TRBD2. The V gene's germline CDR1 is DFQATT and CDR2 SNEGSKA (reference sequence). CDR3 length: 11 residues. With 3 bases clipped from V and 12 bases from J, the junction kept 5 bases outside the gene matches. The CDR3 reads CSARSSGSTYF. In nucleotides, the CDR3 is TGCAGTGCTAGGTCTAGCGGGAGTACGTACTTC.

The chain is built from TRBV6-5 and TRBJ2-1; 11 bases fit TRBD2. This CDR3 comprises 15 residues. Germline lookup yields CDR1 MNHEY and CDR2 SVGAGI. J gave up 10 bases and V 6 bases, and 11 bases lay outside the gene matches. DNA for the CDR3: TGTGCCAGCAGAGTAGCGGGAGGGCCGATGGAGGAGCAGTTCTTC. Translation gives CASRVAGGPMEEQFF.

The chain joins TRBV3-1 (or the pseudogene TRBV3-2) to TRBJ2-7; 7 bases match TRBD1. Germline CDR1 reads LGHDT; CDR2 reads YNNKEL (reference sequence). The ends lost 6 bases at V and 0 bases at J; junction bases unmatched: 2. This CDR3 is 13 amino acids long. Here the CDR3 reads CASSRQGSYEQYF. The CDR3 region has the DNA TGTGCCAGCAGTAGACAGGGCTCCTACGAGCAGTACTTC.

The chain combines TRBV11-2 with TRBJ2-7; 8 nucleotides line up with TRBD1. The CDR3 has 17 residues. The J segment lost 0 bases and the V segment lost 0 bases, leaving 7 bases of the junction unmatched. The V gene's germline CDR1 is SGHAT and CDR2 FQNNGV. CDR3 DNA: TGTGCCAGCAGCTTAGATCCCACAGGGGGGAGCTCCTACGAGCAGTACTTC. As protein: CASSLDPTGGSSYEQYF.

The rearrangement joins TRBV5-8 to TRBJ2-5, with D perhaps TRBD1 (6 bases). The V end lost 0 bases, the J end lost 2 bases, and 14 bases lay between the germline ends. CDR3 length: 16 amino acids. The germline V gene encodes CDR1 SGHTS and CDR2 YDEGEE. Written as DNA, the CDR3 is TGTGCCAGCAGCTTGGGAGACAGGTCTGGGCAAGAGACCCAGTACTTC. Translated: CASSLGDRSGQETQYF. Full variable domain (missing parts from reference TRBV5-8 and TRBJ2-5): EAGVTQSPTHLIKTRGQQATLRCSPISGHTSVYWYQQALGLGLQFLLWYDEGEERNRGNFPPRFSGRQFPNYSSELNVNALELEDSALYLCASSLGDRSGQETQYFGPGTRLLVL.

The V gene is TRBV5-1, the J gene TRBJ2-3; 7 nucleotides align to TRBD2. The trim removed 5 bases at V and 2 bases at J, leaving 8 bases unmatched. This CDR3 comprises 15 residues. Germline CDR1 reads SGHRS; CDR2 reads YFSETQ. The CDR3 region has the DNA TGCGCCAGCAGGCGGGATGCGGGAGCCACAGATACGCAGTATTTT. Translating it yields CASRRDAGATDTQYF.

The chain links TRBV7-9 to TRBJ1-1; TRBD1 agrees at 9 bases. After removal of 8 bases from V and 1 base from J, the junction contained 11 bases not matched to a gene. This CDR3 contains 16 residues. CDR1 SEHNR and CDR2 FQNEAQ come from the germline V gene (reference sequence). Here the CDR3 reads CASATTGGMENTEAFF. The CDR3 DNA follows: TGTGCCAGCGCTACGACAGGGGGAATGGAGAACACTGAAGCTTTCTTT.

Turning to this clone: At the DNA level, this CDR3 is encoded by other sequences in the same sample as well. The chain recombines TRBV5-1 with TRBJ1-4, with 9 bases that match TRBD1. V shed 2 bases, J shed 5 bases, and the junction held 1 base outside the gene matches. The CDR3 contains 14 residues. CDR1 is SGHRS and CDR2 is YFSETQ in the germline V gene. DNA of the CDR3: TGCGCCAGCAGCTTTGGACAGGGGAATGAAAAACTGTTTTTT. Translated: CASSFGQGNEKLFF.

V is TRBV6-4 and J is TRBJ2-3; 8 bases match TRBD2. CDR1 MRHNA and CDR2 SNTAGT come from the germline V gene. The CDR3 has 14 amino acids. V was clipped by 7 bases and J by 3 bases; unmatched bases: 6. The CDR3 protein is CASKGAGETDTQYF. CDR3 DNA: TGTGCCAGCAAGGGAGCGGGAGAGACAGATACGCAGTATTTT.

This clone was detected only a few times. V usage is TRBV5-5 and J usage is TRBJ2-3; no definite D call. CDR3 length: 13 amino acids. V lost 0 bases and J lost 4, with 6 bases in between. Germline values: CDR1 SGHKS, CDR2 YYEKEE (reference sequence). The CDR3 nucleotides read TGTGCCAGCAGCTTGGGCGAGCCAGATACGCAGTATTTT. It is translated as CASSLGEPDTQYF.

This rearrangement joins TRBV10-1 to TRBJ2-1; D is unresolved. The length of the CDR3 is 14 residues. Between the trimmed V and J ends, which lost 4 bases and 8 bases, there was a span of 15 bases. In germline, CDR1 is WNHNN, CDR2 SYGVQD (reference sequence). The CDR3 reads CASSGLVPGDEQFF. CDR3 sequence (DNA): TGCGCCAGCAGTGGGCTAGTTCCTGGAGATGAGCAGTTCTTC.

The chain couples TRBV3-1 (or the pseudogene TRBV3-2) to TRBJ2-2; 8 nucleotides agree with TRBD1. The CDR3 is 18 residues long. Germline V gives CDR1 LGHDT, CDR2 YNNKEL (reference sequence). V was pared by 0 bases and J by 5 bases, with 11 bases of the junction left unmatched. The CDR3 coding sequence is TGTGCCAGCAGCCAAGATGTTGGCAGGGGGCATCGAACCGGGGAGCTGTTTTTT. Translating it yields CASSQDVGRGHRTGELFF.

The chain recombines TRBV20-1 with TRBJ1-6; TRBD1 aligns across 7 bases. The germline V gene has CDR1 DFQATT and CDR2 SNEGSKA (reference sequence). The CDR3 has 15 residues. J gave up 7 bases and V 3 bases, and 9 bases lay outside the gene matches. The CDR3 region has the DNA TGCAGTGCTAGTTTGGTACAGGGGACCAATTCACCCCTCCACTTT. It codes for CSASLVQGTNSPLHF.

The chain employs TRBV28 and TRBJ2-2; D is ambiguous. The CDR3 spans 12 residues. Trimming cost V 3 bases and J 6 bases, with 5 bases left between them. CDR1 is MDHEN, CDR2 SYDVKM, per germline. In nucleotides, the CDR3 is TGTGCCAGCAGTTTGGGCTCCGGGGAGCTGTTTTTT. As protein: CASSLGSGELFF.

This clone was counted once. The chain couples TRBV24-1 to TRBJ2-2; tentative D call: TRBD2 (5 bases). The CDR3 is made up of 17 amino acids. Per the germline V gene, CDR1 is KGHDR and CDR2 is SFDVKD. Trimming took off 0 bases at V and 4 bases at J, with 14 bases between the two ends. The CDR3: CATSDLSGNPVTGELFF. The CDR3 DNA reads as TGTGCCACCAGTGATTTGTCCGGGAACCCAGTCACCGGGGAGCTGTTTTTT.

A word on this clone: Other DNA sequences from this sample encode an identical CDR3 as well. The rearrangement uses TRBV6-5 and TRBJ1-2; D is possibly TRBD1 (5 bases). Germline values: CDR1 MNHEY, CDR2 SVGAGI. The CDR3 totals 13 residues. V lost 2 bases and J lost 2, with 6 bases in between. CDR3 amino acids: CASSYGQNYGYTF. In nucleotides, the CDR3 is TGTGCCAGCAGTTACGGACAAAACTATGGCTACACCTTC.

This chain links TRBV5-1 with TRBJ2-5, with D possibly being TRBD2 (6 bases). The CDR3 has 13 amino acids. CDR1 is SGHRS, CDR2 YFSETQ, per germline. Trimming took off 3 bases at V and 5 bases at J, with 11 bases between the two ends. The CDR3 loop is CASSSGRGETQYF. The CDR3 DNA follows: TGCGCCAGCAGCTCGGGACGGGGGGAGACCCAGTACTTC.

This sequence joins TRBV28 and TRBJ1-2; D ambiguous. Germline V gene sequence: CDR1 MDHEN, CDR2 SYDVKM. Trimming stripped 5 bases from V and 6 bases from J, with 16 bases between. CDR3 size: 14 residues. This CDR3 reads CASSPGGLRDGYTF. The CDR3 coding sequence is TGTGCCAGCAGTCCCGGCGGACTGAGGGATGGCTACACCTTC.

The CDR3 reads CASSLVVNTEAFF. The CDR3 nucleotides are TGCGCCAGCAGCTTGGTCGTGAACACTGAAGCTTTCTTT. V is TRBV5-1 and J is TRBJ1-1; D is unclear. CDR1 SGHRS and CDR2 YFSETQ come from the germline V gene. CDR3 length equals 13 residues. V was shortened by 0 bases and J by 0 bases, with 3 bases between the two germline ends.

The chain is built from TRBV5-1 and TRBJ2-3, with TRBD1 matching over 8 bases. From germline, CDR1 is SGHRS and CDR2 YFSETQ. The CDR3 runs to 16 residues. V dropped 4 bases and J dropped 2; count of bases not matched to a gene: 9. CDR3 region: CASSLGTGVLTDTQYF. CDR3 in DNA: TGCGCCAGCAGCCTGGGGACAGGCGTTCTCACAGATACGCAGTATTTT.

The chain is built from TRBV5-8 and TRBJ2-3; 7 bases map to TRBD2. Per the germline V gene, CDR1 is SGHTS and CDR2 is YDEGEE. This CDR3 is 16 amino acids long. The V and J ends lost 1 base and 2 bases, in that order; junction bases with no gene match: 7. CDR3 loop: CASSLYLADFTDTQYF. For the CDR3, the DNA is TGTGCCAGCAGCTTGTACCTAGCGGATTTCACAGATACGCAGTATTTT. The whole variable domain, filled in from reference TRBV5-8 and TRBJ2-3, reads EAGVTQSPTHLIKTRGQQATLRCSPISGHTSVYWYQQALGLGLQFLLWYDEGEERNRGNFPPRFSGRQFPNYSSELNVNALELEDSALYLCASSLYLADFTDTQYFGPGTRLTVL.

The chain employs TRBV30 and TRBJ1-4; D is possibly TRBD1 (5 bases). The length of the CDR3 is 12 residues. Germline CDR1 reads GTSNPN; CDR2 reads SVGIG (reference sequence). V lost 1 base and J lost 8, with 8 bases in between. The CDR3 nucleotides read TGTGCCTGGAGTGCGCAGGGAGAAAAACTGTTTTTT. The encoded protein is CAWSAQGEKLFF.

The chain couples TRBV30 to TRBJ1-6; 7 bases fit TRBD1. The CDR3 length is 16 residues. V gave up 5 bases and J gave up 7 bases; unmatched junction bases: 14. Germline V gene lookup returns CDR1 GTSNPN and CDR2 SVGIG (reference sequence). CDR3 DNA: TGTGCCTGGGTGATGGCCGGGACAGTGGTCAATTCACCCCTCCACTTT. Its translation is CAWVMAGTVVNSPLHF. Together with reference TRBV30 and TRBJ1-6, the CDR3 gives the full variable domain: SQTIHQWPATLVQPVGSPLSLECTVEGTSNPNLYWYRQAAGRGLQLLFYSVGIGQISSEVPQNLSASRPQDRQFILSSKKLLLSDSGFYLCAWVMAGTVVNSPLHFGNGTRLTVT.

The chain couples TRBV5-6 to TRBJ2-2, with D perhaps TRBD1 (7 bases). The CDR3 loop spans 17 amino acids. Trimming removed 0 bases from V and 4 bases from J, with 16 bases in between. The germline CDR1 and CDR2 sequences are SGHDT and YYEEEE. DNA of the CDR3: TGTGCCAGCAGCTTGGAAGTGCGACAGGGAGGCACCGGGGAGCTGTTTTTT. Translated, it gives CASSLEVRQGGTGELFF.

The rearrangement uses TRBV5-1 and TRBJ1-2; D remains unclear. The CDR3 is made up of 13 amino acids. V was cut by 4 bases and J by 3 bases, with 10 bases left in between. Germline V CDR1 and CDR2: SGHRS, YFSETQ. In DNA, the CDR3 is TGCGCCAGCAGCCCGGACGGGGACTATGGCTACACCTTC. It specifies CASSPDGDYGYTF.

This chain joins TRBV6-2 or TRBV6-3 and TRBJ2-1; 9 positions match TRBD1. V gave up 2 bases and J gave up 9 bases; unmatched junction bases: 11. In germline, CDR1 is MNHEY, CDR2 SVGEGT. The CDR3 loop spans 16 amino acids. The CDR3 loop reads CASSYGTGSSPTEQFF. The CDR3 DNA sequence: TGTGCCAGCAGTTACGGGACAGGGTCCTCCCCAACTGAGCAGTTCTTC.

The rearrangement uses TRBV19 and TRBJ1-4, with D possibly being TRBD1 (5 bases). The CDR3 is 16 residues long. Per the germline V gene, CDR1 is LNHDA and CDR2 is SQIVND (reference sequence). V lost 2 bases and J 4 bases, leaving 14 bases between the germline ends. DNA of the CDR3: TGTGCCAGTAGTATAATCGGGGGACCGGTTAATGAAAAACTGTTTTTT. Its protein product is CASSIIGGPVNEKLFF.

The J gene is TRBJ2-5, the V gene TRBV3-1 (or the pseudogene TRBV3-2); D call uncertain. Germline CDR1 and CDR2: LGHDT and YNNKEL (reference sequence). The CDR3 length is 15 residues. Trimming stripped 0 bases from V and 1 base from J, with 9 bases between. The CDR3 region is CASSQDWPLQETQYF. The CDR3 DNA sequence: TGTGCCAGCAGCCAAGATTGGCCGCTCCAAGAGACCCAGTACTTC.